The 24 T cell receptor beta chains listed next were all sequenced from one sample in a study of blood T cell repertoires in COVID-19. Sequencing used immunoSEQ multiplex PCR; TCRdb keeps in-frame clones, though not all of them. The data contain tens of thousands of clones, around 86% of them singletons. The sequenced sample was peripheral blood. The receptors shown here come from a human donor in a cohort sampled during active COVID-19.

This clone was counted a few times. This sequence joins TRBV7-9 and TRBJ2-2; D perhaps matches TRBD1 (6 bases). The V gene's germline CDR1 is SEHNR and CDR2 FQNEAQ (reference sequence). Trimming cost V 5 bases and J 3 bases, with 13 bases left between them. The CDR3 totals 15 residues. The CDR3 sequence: CASSPMRGYTGELFF. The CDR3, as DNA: TGTGCCAGCAGCCCTATGAGGGGGTACACCGGGGAGCTGTTTTTT.

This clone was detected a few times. CDR3 sequence reads: CASSIGDKQETQYF. The CDR3 nucleotides read TGTGCCAGTAGTATCGGCGACAAGCAAGAGACCCAGTACTTC. The V call is TRBV19, the J call TRBJ2-5; D not certain. V lost 3 bases and J 2 bases, leaving 10 bases between the germline ends. Germline-derived CDR1 and CDR2 are LNHDA and SQIVND (reference sequence). CDR3 length: 14 residues.

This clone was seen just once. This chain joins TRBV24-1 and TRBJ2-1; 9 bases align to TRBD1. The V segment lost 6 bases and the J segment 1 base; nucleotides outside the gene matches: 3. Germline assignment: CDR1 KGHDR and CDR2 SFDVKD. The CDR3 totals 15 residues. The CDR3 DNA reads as TGTGCCACCAGTACAGGGGGCAGGTCCTACAATGAGCAGTTCTTC. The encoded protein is CATSTGGRSYNEQFF.

CDR3 DNA sequence: TGTGCCAGCAACGACAGGGTAAGCAATCAGCCCCAGCATTTT. It is translated as CASNDRVSNQPQHF. The chain has TRBV2 and TRBJ1-5; 7 bases align to TRBD1. CDR1 SNHLY and CDR2 FYNNEI come from the germline V gene. The CDR3 totals 14 residues. V lost 7 bases to trimming and J lost 1 base; unmatched junction nucleotides: 4.

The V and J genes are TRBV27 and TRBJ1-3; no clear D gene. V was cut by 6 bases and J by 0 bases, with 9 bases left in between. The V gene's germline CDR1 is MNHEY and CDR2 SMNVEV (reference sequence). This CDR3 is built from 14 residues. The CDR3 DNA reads TGTGCCAGCAGCTCGACACTCTCTGGAAACACCATATATTTT. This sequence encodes CASSSTLSGNTIYF.

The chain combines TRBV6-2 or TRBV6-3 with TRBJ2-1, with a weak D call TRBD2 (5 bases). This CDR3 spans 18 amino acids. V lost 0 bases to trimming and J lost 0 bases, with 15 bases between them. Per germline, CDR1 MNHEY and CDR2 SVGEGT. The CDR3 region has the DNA TGTGCCAGCAGTTACTCGTTTGAGGGAGCCCACTCCTACAATGAGCAGTTCTTC. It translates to CASSYSFEGAHSYNEQFF.

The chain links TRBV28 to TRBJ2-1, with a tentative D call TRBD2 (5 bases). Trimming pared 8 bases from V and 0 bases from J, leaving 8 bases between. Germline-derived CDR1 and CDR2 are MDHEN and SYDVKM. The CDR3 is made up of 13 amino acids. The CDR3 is CASRERSYNEQFF. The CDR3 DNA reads TGTGCCAGCCGGGAACGCTCCTACAATGAGCAGTTCTTC.

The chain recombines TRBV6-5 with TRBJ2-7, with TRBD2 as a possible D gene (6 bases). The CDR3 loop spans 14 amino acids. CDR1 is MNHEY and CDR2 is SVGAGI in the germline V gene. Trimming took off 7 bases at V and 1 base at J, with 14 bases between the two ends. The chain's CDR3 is CASTGGVGSYEQYF. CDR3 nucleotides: TGTGCCAGCACCGGGGGAGTGGGATCCTACGAGCAGTACTTC.

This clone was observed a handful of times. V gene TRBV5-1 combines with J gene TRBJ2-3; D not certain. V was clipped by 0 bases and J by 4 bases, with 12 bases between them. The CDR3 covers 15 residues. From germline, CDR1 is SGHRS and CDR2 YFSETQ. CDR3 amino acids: CASSLGRTLSDTQYF. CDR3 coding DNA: TGCGCCAGCAGCTTGGGCAGAACGCTCTCAGATACGCAGTATTTT.

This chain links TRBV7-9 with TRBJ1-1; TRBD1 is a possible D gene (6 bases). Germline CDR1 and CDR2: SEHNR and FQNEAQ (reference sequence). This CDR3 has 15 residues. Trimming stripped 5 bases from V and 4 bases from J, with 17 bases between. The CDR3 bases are TGTGCCAGCAGCATCCAAACAGGGCCCAGCACTGAAGCTTTCTTT. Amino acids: CASSIQTGPSTEAFF.

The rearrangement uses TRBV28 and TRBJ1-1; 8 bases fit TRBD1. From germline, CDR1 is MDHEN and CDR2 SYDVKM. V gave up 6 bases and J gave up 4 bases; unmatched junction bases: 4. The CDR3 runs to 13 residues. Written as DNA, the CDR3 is TGTGCCAGCAGAATAGGACAGGGCACTGAAGCTTTCTTT. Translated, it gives CASRIGQGTEAFF.

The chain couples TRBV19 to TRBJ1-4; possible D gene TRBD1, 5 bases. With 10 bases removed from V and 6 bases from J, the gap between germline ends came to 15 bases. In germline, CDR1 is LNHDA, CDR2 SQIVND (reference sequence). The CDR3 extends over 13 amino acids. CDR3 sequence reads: CATHVPGDEKLFF. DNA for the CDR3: TGTGCCACCCATGTCCCGGGGGATGAAAAACTGTTTTTT.

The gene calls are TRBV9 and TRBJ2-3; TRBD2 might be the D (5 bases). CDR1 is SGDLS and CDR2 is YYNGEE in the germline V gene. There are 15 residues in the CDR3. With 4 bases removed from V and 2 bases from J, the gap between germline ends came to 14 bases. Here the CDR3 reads CASSPRRGITDTQYF. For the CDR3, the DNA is TGTGCCAGCAGCCCCCGCAGAGGGATCACAGATACGCAGTATTTT.

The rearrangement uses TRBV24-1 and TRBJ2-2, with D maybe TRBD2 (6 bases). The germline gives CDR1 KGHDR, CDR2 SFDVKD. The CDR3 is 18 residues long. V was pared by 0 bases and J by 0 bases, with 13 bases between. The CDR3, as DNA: TGTGCCACCAGTGATTTGCCCGGGGGAAACTCGAACACCGGGGAGCTGTTTTTT. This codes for CATSDLPGGNSNTGELFF.

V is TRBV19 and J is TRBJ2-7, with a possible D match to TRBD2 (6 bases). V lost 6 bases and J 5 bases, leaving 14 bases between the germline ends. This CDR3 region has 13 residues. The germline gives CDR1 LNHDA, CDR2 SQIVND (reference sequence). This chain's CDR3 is CASSPRGGHEQYF. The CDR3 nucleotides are TGTGCCAGTAGCCCCCGGGGAGGCCACGAGCAGTACTTC.

The CDR3 DNA is TGTGCCAGTAGCCCTTCGGGACTGGAGGGACAGCCCCAGCATTTT. Residues: CASSPSGLEGQPQHF. The J gene is TRBJ1-5, the V gene TRBV19; a weak D match, TRBD1 (5 bases). The V gene lost 6 bases and the J gene lost 7 bases, with 19 bases spanning the gap. The CDR3 runs 15 residues. Germline values: CDR1 LNHDA, CDR2 SQIVND (reference sequence).

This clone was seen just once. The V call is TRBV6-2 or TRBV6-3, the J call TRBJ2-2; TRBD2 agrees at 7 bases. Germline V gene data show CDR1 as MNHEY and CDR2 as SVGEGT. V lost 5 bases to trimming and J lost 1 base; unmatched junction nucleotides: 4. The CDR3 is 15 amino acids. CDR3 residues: CASSQRDLNTGELFF. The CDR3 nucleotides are TGTGCCAGCAGTCAGCGGGATTTGAACACCGGGGAGCTGTTTTTT.

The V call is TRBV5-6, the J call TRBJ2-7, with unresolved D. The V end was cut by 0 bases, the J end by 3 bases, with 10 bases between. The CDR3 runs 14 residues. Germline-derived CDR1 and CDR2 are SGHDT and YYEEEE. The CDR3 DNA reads TGTGCCAGCAGCTTGGTACAGAGTTTCTACGAGCAGTACTTC. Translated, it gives CASSLVQSFYEQYF.

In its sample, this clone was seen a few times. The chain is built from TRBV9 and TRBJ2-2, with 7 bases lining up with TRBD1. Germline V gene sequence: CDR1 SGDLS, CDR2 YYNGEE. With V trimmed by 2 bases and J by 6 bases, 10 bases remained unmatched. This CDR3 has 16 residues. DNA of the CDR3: TGTGCCAGCAGCGTCAGGCACAGCCAGGGGGCCGGGGAGCTGTTTTTT. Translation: CASSVRHSQGAGELFF.

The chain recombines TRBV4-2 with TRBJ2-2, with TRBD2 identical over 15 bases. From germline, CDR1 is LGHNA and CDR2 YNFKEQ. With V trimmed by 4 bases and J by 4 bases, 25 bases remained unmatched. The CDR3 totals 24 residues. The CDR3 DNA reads TGTGCCAGCAGCCCCCCCGGCAGACCGGGACTAGCGGGAGGTACCCTGGGCGGCACCGGGGAGCTGTTTTTT. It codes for CASSPPGRPGLAGGTLGGTGELFF.

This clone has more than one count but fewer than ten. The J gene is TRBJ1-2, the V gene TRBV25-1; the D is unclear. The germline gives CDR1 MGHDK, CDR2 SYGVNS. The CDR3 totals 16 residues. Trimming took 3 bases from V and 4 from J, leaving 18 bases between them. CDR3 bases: TGTGCCAGCAGTGACCTTTTAGGTCGGGGTTCCTATGGCTACACCTTC. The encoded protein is CASSDLLGRGSYGYTF.

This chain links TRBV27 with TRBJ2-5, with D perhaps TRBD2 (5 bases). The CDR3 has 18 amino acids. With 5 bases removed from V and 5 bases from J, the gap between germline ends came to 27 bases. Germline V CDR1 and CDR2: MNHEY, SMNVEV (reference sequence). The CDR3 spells CASSTTPGVYEGGETQYF. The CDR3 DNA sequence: TGTGCCAGCAGTACGACGCCCGGGGTCTATGAGGGTGGCGAGACCCAGTACTTC.

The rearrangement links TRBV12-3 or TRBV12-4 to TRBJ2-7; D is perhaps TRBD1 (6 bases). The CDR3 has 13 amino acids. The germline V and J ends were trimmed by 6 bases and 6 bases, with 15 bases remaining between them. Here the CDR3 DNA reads TGTGCCAGCAGGGACACAGGGAGAGGCGAGCAGTACTTC. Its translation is CASRDTGRGEQYF.

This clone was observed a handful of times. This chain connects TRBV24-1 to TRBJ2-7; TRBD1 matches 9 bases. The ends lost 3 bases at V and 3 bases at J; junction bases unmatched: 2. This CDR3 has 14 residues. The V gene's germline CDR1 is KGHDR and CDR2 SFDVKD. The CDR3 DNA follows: TGTGCCACCAGTGATCCGACAGGGGGCTACGAGCAGTACTTC. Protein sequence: CATSDPTGGYEQYF.